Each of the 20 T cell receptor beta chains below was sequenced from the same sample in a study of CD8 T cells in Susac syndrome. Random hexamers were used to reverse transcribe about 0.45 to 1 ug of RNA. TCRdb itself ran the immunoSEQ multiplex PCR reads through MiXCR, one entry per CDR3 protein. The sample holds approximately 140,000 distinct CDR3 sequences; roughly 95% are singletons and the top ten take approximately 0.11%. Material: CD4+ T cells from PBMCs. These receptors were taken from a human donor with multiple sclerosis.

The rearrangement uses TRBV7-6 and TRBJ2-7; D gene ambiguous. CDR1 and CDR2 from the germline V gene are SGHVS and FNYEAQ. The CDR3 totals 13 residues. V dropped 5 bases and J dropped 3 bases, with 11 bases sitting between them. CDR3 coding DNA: TGTGCCAGCAGCCCCAGACCGGGCTACGAGCAGTACTTC. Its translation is CASSPRPGYEQYF. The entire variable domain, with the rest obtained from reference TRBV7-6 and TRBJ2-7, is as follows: GAGVSQSPRYKVTKRGQDVALRCDPISGHVSLYWYRQALGQGPEFLTYFNYEAQQDKSGLPNDRFSAERPEGSISTLTIQRTEQRDSAMYRCASSPRPGYEQYFGPGTRLTVT.

The CDR3 protein is CASGDGMNYGYTF. CDR3 DNA sequence: TGTGCCAGCGGGGACGGCATGAACTATGGCTACACCTTC. The V gene is TRBV6-5, the J gene TRBJ1-2, with D possibly TRBD1 on 5 matching bases. Trimming left V 8 bases short and J 2 bases short, with 12 bases between. The CDR3 extends over 13 amino acids. The V gene's germline CDR1 is MNHEY and CDR2 SVGAGI.

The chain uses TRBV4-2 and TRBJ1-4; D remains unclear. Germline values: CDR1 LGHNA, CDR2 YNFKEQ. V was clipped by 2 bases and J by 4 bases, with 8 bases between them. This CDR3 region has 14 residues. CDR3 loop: CASSQIGYNEKLFF. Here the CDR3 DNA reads TGTGCCAGCAGCCAAATCGGGTATAATGAAAAACTGTTTTTT.

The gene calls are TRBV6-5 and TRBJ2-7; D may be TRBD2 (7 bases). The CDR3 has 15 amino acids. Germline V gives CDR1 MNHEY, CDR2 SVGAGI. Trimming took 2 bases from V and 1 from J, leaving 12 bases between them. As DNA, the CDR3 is TGTGCCAGCAGTTACGTACAGGGAGGGTCCTACGAGCAGTACTTC. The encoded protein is CASSYVQGGSYEQYF.

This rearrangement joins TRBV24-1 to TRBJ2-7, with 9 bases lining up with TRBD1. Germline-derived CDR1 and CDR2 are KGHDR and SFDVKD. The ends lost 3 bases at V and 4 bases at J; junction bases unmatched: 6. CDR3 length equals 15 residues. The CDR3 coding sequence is TGTGCCACCAGTGATCACGGGACAGGGTCTTACGAGCAGTACTTC. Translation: CATSDHGTGSYEQYF.

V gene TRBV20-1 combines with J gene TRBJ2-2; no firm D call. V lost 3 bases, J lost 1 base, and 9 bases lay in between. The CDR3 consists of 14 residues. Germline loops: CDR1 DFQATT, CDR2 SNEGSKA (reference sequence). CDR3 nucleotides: TGCAGTGCTAGTTGGCGGATGAACACCGGGGAGCTGTTTTTT. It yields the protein CSASWRMNTGELFF.

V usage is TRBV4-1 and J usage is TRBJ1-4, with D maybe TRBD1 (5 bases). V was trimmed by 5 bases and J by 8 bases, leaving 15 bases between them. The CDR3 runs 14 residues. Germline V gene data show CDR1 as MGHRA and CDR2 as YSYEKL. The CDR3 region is CASSEGRRDEKLFF. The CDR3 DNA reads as TGCGCCAGCAGCGAAGGGCGGAGGGACGAAAAACTGTTTTTT.

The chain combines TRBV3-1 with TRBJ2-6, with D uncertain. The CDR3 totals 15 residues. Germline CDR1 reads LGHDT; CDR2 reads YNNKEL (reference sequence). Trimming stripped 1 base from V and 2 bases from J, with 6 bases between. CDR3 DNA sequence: TGTGCCAGCAGCCAAGGCTGGGCTGGGGCCAACGTCCTGACTTTC. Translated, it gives CASSQGWAGANVLTF.

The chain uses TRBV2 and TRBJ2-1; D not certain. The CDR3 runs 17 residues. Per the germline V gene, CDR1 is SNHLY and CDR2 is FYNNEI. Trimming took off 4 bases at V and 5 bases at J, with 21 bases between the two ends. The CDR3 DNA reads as TGTGCCAGCAGTGTTCCCTCGAGCGCGAAAGAACACAATGAGCAGTTCTTC. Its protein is CASSVPSSAKEHNEQFF.

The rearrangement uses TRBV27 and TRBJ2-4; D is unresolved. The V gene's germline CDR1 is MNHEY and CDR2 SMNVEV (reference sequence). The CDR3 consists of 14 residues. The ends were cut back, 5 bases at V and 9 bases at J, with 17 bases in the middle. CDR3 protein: CASSLPPPSGIQYF. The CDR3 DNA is TGTGCCAGCAGTCTACCCCCGCCCTCGGGCATTCAGTACTTC.

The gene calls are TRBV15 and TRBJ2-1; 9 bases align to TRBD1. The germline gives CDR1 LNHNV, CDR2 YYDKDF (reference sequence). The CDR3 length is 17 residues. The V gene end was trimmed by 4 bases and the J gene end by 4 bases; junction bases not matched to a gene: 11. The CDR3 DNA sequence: TGTGCCACCAGCATCTGGCCGGGACAGGGCCTATACAATGAGCAGTTCTTC. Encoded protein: CATSIWPGQGLYNEQFF.

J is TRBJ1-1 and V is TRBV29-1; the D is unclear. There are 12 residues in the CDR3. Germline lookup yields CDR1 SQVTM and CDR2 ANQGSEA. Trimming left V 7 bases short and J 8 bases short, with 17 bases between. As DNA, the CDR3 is TGCAGCGCCCTGATCGGGAATCGAGAAGCTTTCTTT. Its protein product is CSALIGNREAFF.

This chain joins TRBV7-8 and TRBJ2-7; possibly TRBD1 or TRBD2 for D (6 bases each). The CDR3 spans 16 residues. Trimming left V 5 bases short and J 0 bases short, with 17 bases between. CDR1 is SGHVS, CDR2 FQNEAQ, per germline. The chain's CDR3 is CASSHLASTGSYEQYF. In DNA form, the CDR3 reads TGTGCCAGCAGCCACCTAGCGTCGACAGGCTCCTACGAGCAGTACTTC.

In nucleotides, the CDR3 is TGTGCCAGCGACGGATACTATGGCTACACCTTC. Translation gives CASDGYYGYTF. The chain recombines TRBV3-1 with TRBJ1-2; D is ambiguous. Trimming stripped 8 bases from V and 3 bases from J, with 7 bases between. This CDR3 has 11 residues. Germline assignment: CDR1 LGHDT and CDR2 YNNKEL (reference sequence). Full variable domain (missing parts from reference TRBV3-1 and TRBJ1-2): DTAVSQTPKYLVTQMGNDKSIKCEQNLGHDTMYWYKQDSKKFLKIMFSYNNKELIINETVPNRFSPKSPDKAHLNLHINSLELGDSAVYFCASDGYYGYTFGSGTRLTVV.

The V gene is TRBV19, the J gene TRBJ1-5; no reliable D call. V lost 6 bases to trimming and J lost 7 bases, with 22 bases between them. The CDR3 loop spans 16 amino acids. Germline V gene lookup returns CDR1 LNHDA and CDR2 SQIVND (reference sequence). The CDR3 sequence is CASRAGLKDGRQPQHF. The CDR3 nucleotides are TGTGCCAGTAGGGCCGGGTTAAAAGACGGGAGGCAGCCCCAGCATTTT.

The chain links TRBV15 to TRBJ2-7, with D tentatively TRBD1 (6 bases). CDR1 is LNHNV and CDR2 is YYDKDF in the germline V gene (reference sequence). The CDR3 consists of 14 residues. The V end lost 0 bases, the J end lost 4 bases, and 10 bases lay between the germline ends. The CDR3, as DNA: TGTGCCACCAGCAGAGAAACAGGGTCTTACGAGCAGTACTTC. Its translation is CATSRETGSYEQYF.

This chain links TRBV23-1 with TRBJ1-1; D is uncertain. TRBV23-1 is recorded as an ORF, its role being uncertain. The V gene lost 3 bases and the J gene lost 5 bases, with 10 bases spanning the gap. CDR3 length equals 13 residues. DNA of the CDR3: TGCGCCAGCAGTCACCCGGACGGGACTGAAGCTTTCTTT. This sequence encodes CASSHPDGTEAFF.

The chain's CDR3 is CASSSLLAGVGETQYF. CDR3 sequence (DNA): TGTGCCAGCAGTTCACTCCTAGCGGGGGTCGGAGAGACCCAGTACTTC. The chain combines TRBV2 with TRBJ2-5, with 10 bases that match TRBD2. V shed 5 bases, J shed 4 bases, and the junction held 10 bases outside the gene matches. The CDR3 is 16 amino acids. CDR1 and CDR2 (germline): SNHLY, FYNNEI.

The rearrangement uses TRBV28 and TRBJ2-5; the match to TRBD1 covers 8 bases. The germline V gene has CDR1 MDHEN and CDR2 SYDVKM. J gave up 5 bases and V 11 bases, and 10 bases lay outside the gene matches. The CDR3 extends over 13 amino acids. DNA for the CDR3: TGTGCCTGCCAGGGGACAGGCAGGGAGACCCAGTACTTC. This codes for CACQGTGRETQYF.

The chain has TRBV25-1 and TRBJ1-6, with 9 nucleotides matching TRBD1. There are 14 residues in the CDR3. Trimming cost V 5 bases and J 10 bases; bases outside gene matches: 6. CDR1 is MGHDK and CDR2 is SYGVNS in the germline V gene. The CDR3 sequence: CASSWTGVSSPLHF. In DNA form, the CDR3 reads TGTGCCAGCAGTTGGACAGGGGTTAGCTCACCCCTCCACTTT.